The clone carrying this T cell receptor beta chain was counted between two and nine times. Its specificity is not known. The source of the sample is a study of T cell repertoires in cytomegalovirus infection. Study-level results: Individuals carrying CMV plus the relevant HLA were identified by cumulative frequency of public TCR beta families. Predominance within the ex vivo response was attributable to HLA-C-restricted CMV-specific TCR beta clonotypes.

Unmatched junction bases numbered 9, after V lost 9 bases and J lost 5 bases. Germline-derived CDR1 and CDR2 are MDHEN and SYDVKM. This CDR3 comprises 14 residues. TCRdb reprocessed the reads with MiXCR, giving one entry per CDR3 protein. The table includes roughly 230,000 distinct CDR3 sequences, 15% to 20% detected once. This receptor was taken from a human donor in good health (CMV status not recorded). Some clones in this sample may be carry-over from other donors' samples. The V gene is TRBV28, the J gene TRBJ2-5, with 10 bases fitting TRBD1. Sequenced sample: CD8+ T cells from PBMCs. Here the CDR3 reads CASGLTGGAETQYF. The CDR3 region has the DNA TGTGCCAGTGGCCTGACAGGGGGCGCGGAGACCCAGTACTTC.